The sequence of this TCR beta chain was determined in a study of blood T cell repertoires in COVID-19. As for the study in general: The United States, Italy and Spain provided the acute and convalescent COVID-19 samples. Sample material is recorded as cDNA or gDNA derived from T cells, B-cell-depleted T cells, or PBMCs.

Source study methods: Using reference gene primer amplification, nucleated cell counts were estimated. The data were produced by immunoSEQ multiplex PCR, yet TCRdb's version contains in-frame clones alone and is incomplete. The V and J calls and clone size were taken over from that table, and D and trimming were inferred from the DNA. Of approximately 150,000 clones in the sample, 70% to 90% were seen once. The CDR3 extends over 16 amino acids. Looked up from germline, CDR1 is MNHEY and CDR2 is SMNVEV (reference sequence). V shed 6 bases, J shed 5 bases, and the junction held 10 bases outside the gene matches.

This TCR came from a human donor with acute or convalescent COVID-19. The donor label of this sample is uncertain. Specimen: peripheral blood. The chain has TRBV27 and TRBJ2-2, with TRBD1 matching over 9 bases. The CDR3 DNA reads as TGTGCCAGCAGCCTATCTTTGACAGGGGGGACCGGGGAGCTGTTTTTT. Translation gives CASSLSLTGGTGELFF.